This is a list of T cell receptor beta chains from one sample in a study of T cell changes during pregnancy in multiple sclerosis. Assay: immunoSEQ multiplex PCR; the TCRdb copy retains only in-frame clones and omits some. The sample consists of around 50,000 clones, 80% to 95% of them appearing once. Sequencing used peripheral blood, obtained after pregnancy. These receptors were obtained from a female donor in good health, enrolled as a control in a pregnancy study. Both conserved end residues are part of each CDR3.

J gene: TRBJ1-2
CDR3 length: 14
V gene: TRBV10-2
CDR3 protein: CASSRSGGAEGYTF

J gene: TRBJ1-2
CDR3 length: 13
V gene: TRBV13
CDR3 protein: CASPQTGRYGYTF

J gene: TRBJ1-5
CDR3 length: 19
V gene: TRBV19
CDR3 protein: CASSIDLLGRAVRNQPQHF

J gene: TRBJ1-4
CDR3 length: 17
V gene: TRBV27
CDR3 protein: CASSRGTGGPRNEKLFF

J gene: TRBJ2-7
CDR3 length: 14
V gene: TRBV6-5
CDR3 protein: CASSYPPETYEQYF

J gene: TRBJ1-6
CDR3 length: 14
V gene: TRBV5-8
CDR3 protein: CASSLHRNNSPLHF

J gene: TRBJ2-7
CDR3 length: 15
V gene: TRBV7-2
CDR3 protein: CASSGSGGLSYEQYF

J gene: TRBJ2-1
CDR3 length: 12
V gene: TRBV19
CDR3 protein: CASSGIGNEQFF

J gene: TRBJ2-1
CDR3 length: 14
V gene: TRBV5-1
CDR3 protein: CASSLVAGSIEQFF

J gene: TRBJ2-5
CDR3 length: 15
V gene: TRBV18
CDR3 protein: CASSPLSARGETQYF

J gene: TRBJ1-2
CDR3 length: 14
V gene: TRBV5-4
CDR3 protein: CASSRGTGARGYTF

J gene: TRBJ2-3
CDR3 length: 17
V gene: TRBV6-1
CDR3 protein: CASSEGRQATGTDTQYF

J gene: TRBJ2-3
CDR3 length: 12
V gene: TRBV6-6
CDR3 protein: CASRPPGGHPYF

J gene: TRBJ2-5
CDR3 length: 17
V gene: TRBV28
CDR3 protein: CASTFPGLAGGQETQYF

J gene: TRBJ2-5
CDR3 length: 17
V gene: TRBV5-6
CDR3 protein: CASSWGLAGGRQETQYF

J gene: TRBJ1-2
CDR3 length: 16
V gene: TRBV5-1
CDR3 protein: CASSLVMTGLNYGYTF

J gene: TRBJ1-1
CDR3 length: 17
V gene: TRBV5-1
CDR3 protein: CASSLQGQGSKKTEAFF

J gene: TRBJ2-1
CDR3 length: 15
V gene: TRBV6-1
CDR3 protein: CASSEDTSSYNEQFF

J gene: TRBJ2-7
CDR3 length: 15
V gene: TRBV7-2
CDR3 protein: CASSLDRVPKYEQYF

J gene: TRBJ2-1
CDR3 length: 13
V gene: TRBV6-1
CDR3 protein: CASSGANFNEQFF

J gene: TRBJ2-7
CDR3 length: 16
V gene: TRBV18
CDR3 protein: CASSPGLAGGTYEQYF

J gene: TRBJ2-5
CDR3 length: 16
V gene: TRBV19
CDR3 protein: CASSKAGPNPGETQYF

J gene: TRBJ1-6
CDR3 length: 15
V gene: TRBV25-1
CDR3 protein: CASSEHSSYNSPLHF

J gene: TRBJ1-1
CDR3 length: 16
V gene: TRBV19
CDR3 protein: CASRRDSPVMNTEAFF

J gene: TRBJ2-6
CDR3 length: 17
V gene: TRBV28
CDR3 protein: CASNLRGLRTGANVLTF

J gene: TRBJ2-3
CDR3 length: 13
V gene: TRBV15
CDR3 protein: CATSMDYTDTQYF

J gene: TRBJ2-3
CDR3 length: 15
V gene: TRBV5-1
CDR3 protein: CASSLEHRSTDTQYF

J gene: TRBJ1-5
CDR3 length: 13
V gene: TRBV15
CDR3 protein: CATSRKQNQPQHF

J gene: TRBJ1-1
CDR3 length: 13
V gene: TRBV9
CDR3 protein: CASSVEANTEAFF

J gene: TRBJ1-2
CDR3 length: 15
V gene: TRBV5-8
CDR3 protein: CASSLSPGFNYGYTF

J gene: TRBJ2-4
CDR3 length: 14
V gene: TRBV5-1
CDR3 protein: CASSFSGDANIQYF

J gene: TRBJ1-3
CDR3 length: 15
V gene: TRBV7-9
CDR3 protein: CATTLGRSGGNTIYF

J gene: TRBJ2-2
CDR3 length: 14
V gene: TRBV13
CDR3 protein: CASSSGLGSRELFF

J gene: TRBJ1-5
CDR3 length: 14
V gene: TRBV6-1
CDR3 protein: CASSEVRRTGVQHF

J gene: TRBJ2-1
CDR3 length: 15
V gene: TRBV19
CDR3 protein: CASSPSGGAYNEQFF

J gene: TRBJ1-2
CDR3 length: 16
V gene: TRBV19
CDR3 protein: CASSSWGGTGQYGYTF

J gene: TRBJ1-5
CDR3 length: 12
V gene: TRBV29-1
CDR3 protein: CSVGNGIEPQHF

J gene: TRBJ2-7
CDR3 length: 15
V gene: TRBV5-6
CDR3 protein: CASNRPGQGSHEQYF

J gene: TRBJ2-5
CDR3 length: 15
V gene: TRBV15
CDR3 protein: CATSRDLLAEETQYF

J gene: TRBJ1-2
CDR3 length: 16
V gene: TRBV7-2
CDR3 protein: CASTLTTGNPSYGYTF

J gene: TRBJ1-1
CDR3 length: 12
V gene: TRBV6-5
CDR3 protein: CATHRVGTEAFF

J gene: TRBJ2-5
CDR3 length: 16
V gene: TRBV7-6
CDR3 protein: CASSRPDRGVQETQYF

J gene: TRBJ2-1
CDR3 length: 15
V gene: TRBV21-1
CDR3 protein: CASSKGRGPGNEQFF

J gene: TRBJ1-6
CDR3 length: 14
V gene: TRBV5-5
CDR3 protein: CASSKDRINSPLHF

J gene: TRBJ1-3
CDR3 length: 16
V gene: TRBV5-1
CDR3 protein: CASSLQRQGSGNTIYF